This T cell receptor beta chain was sequenced during a study of cytomegalovirus exposure and HLA in healthy donors. Whole-study results and caveats: An analysis done earlier found most TCR beta V segments productive about 87% or about 30% of the time. Later analysis identified a missense DCLRE1C variant that was linked to TCR beta V- and J-gene trimming. The study carried out a later analysis of TCR beta sequences. It associated some 17,000 of them with specific HLA alleles at a false discovery rate of 0.05.

Primers: 60 Vbeta forward and 13 Jbeta reverse. Data came from immunoSEQ multiplex PCR; TCRdb stores just in-frame clones and leaves some out. The repertoire holds approximately 200,000 clones, 84% seen once, with 0.26% in the top ten. Germline V gene data show CDR1 as MGHRA and CDR2 as YSYEKL. CDR3 length equals 17 residues. The J segment lost 5 bases and the V segment lost 3 bases, leaving 15 bases of the junction unmatched. Turning to this clone: The target antigen is unknown.

The genes are TRBV4-1 and TRBJ2-7, with 8 bases that match TRBD1. What was sequenced was PBMCs. The clonotype comes from a boy younger than 18 in good health and CMV-seronegative. The CDR3 region is CASSQWTGNLTANEQYF. The CDR3 nucleotides read TGCGCCAGCAGCCAGTGGACAGGGAATCTTACGGCTAACGAGCAGTACTTC.